Here is one T cell receptor beta chain with its context. The antigen this receptor binds is unknown. No base quality values were provided; no much bigger clone lies one nucleotide off. The data originate from a study of cytomegalovirus exposure and HLA in healthy donors (dated by TCRdb to the late 2010s). For context, the study as a whole: The roughly 700 repertoires of the first cohort and the 95 to 150 validation repertoires were produced on the same platform, according to a later analysis. The aim of the study was to test whether cataloging public T cell receptors could identify signatures of past pathogen exposure. Besides the first cohort of roughly 640 subjects, a separate validation cohort made up of over 95 different subjects was used. To predict cytomegalovirus infection status, the study brought together high-throughput TCR immunosequencing, statistical association of individual TCRs with disease status, and machine learning. On the study overall, not on this receptor specifically: The validation cohort had no HLA typing available for a later analysis, so co-occurrence within that cohort was assessed over all 120 or so repertoires. In both the original and validation cohorts, the classifier was reported to diagnose cytomegalovirus status with high specificity and sensitivity. It was suggested by the authors that the approach could potentially be generalized to other disease states and immunological phenotypes. Across donors, most TCR sequences were observed very rarely, whereas some public TCRs were present in many individuals. A few of the identified cytomegalovirus-associated TCR beta chains were confirmed in vitro to be specific for cytomegalovirus antigens. The study gave a list of some 150 TCR beta chains associated with cytomegalovirus. A later analysis found that TCRs clustered in the first cohort also tended to co-occur in the 120 validation repertoires, with approximately 95% of cluster scores above 0.

Reading the germline V gene gives CDR1 SGHRS and CDR2 YFSETQ. V lost 0 bases and J lost 4 bases; the stretch between them is 10 bases long. The CDR3 numbers 14 residues from cysteine through phenylalanine. Only the CDR3 part of the read is kept: 42 bases, read in frame from the first base. The donors were included in the validation cohort of roughly 130 subjects, a group kept apart from the roughly 690-subject first cohort. Library preparation was by the immunoSEQ multiplex PCR assay. Per the original workflow: A statistical classification framework was built to diagnose cytomegalovirus status from the catalog of TCR beta chain sequences. TCRdb stores this immuneACCESS table with in-frame sequences only. Part of the clones is absent; in the studies checked, under half of the shortfall reflects unresolved V genes, and no reason is known for the rest. V, J and clone size reflect that table, while D and trimming were determined from the DNA. This sample comprises around 300,000 clones, 70% to 90% of them detected only once. In total, the top ten clones hold approximately 0.9% of the sample.

The clonotype comes from a man under 40 in good health and CMV-seronegative. This chain joins TRBV5-1 to TRBJ1-1; no D gene call is confident. The specimen sequenced was PBMCs. The DNA reads as follows: TGCGCCAGCAGCTTGGCCGGGGTGGGCACTGAAGCTTTCTTT. The encoded protein is CASSLAGVGTEAFF.